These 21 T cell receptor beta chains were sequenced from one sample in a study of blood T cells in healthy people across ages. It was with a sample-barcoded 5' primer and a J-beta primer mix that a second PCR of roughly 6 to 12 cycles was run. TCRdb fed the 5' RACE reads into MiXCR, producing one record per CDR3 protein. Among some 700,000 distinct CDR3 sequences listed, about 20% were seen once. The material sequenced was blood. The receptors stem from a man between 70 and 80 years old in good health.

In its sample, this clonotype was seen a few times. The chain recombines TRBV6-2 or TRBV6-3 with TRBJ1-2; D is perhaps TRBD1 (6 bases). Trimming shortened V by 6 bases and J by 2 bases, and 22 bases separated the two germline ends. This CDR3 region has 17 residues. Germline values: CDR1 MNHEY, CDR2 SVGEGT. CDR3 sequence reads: CASSPRGRDKKNYGYTF. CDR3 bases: TGTGCCAGCAGCCCACGAGGTCGGGACAAGAAAAACTATGGCTACACCTTC.

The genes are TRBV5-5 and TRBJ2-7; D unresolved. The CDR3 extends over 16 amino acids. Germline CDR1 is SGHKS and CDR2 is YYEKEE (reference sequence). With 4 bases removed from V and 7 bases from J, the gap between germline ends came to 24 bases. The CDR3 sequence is CASSPVRAVGSLEQYF. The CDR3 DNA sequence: TGTGCCAGCAGCCCAGTTCGGGCAGTGGGTTCGTTGGAGCAGTACTTC.

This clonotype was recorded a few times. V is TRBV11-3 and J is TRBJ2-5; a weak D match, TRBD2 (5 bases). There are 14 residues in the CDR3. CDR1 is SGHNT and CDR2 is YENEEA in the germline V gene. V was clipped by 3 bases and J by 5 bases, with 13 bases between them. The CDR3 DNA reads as TGTGCCAGCAGCTTGGGTTTCTCGGGGGAGACCCAGTACTTC. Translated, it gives CASSLGFSGETQYF. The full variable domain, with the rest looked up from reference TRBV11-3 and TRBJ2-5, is EAGVVQSPRYKIIEKKQPVAFWCNPISGHNTLYWYLQNLGQGPELLIRYENEEAVDDSQLPKDRFSAERLKGVDSTLKIQPAELGDSAVYLCASSLGFSGETQYFGPGTRLLVL.

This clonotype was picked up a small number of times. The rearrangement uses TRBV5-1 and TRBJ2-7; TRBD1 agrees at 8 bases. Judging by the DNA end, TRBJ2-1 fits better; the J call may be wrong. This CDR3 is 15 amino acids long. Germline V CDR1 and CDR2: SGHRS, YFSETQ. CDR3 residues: CASRYGTGAYNEQFF. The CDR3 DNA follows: TGCGCCAGCAGATACGGGACAGGTGCCTACAATGAGCAGTTCTTC.

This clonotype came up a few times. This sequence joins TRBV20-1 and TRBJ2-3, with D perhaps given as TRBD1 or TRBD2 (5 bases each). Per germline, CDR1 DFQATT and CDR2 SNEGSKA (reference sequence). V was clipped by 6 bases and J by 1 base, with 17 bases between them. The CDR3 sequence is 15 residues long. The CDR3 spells CSAPGPPLGTDTQYF. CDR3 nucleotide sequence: TGCAGTGCGCCGGGACCACCTCTAGGCACAGATACGCAGTATTTT.

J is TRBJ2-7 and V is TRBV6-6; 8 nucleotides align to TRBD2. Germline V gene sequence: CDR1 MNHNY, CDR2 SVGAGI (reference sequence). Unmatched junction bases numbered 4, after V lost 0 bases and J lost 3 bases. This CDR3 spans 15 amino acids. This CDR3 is CASSYSTGGNYEQYV. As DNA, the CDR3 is TGTGCCAGCAGTTACTCGACGGGAGGGAACTACGAGCAGTACGTC.

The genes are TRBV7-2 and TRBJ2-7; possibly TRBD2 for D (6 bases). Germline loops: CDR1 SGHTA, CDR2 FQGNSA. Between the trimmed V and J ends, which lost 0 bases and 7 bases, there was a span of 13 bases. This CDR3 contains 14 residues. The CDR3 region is CASSLALTSLEQYV. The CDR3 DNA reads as TGTGCCAGCAGCTTAGCGTTAACTAGCCTGGAGCAGTACGTC.

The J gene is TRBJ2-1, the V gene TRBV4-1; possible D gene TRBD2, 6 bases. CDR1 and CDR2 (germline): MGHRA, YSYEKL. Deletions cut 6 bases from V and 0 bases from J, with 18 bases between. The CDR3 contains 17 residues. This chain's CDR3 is CASRGRVLANSYNEQFF. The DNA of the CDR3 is TGCGCCAGCAGGGGTCGGGTACTAGCCAACTCCTACAATGAGCAGTTCTTC.

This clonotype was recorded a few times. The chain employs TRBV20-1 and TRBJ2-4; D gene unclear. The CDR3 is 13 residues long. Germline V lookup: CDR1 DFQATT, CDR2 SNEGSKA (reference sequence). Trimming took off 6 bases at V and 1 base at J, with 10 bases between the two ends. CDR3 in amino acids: CSAPGSAKNIQYF. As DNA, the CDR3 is TGCAGTGCGCCCGGTAGCGCCAAAAACATTCAGTACTTC.

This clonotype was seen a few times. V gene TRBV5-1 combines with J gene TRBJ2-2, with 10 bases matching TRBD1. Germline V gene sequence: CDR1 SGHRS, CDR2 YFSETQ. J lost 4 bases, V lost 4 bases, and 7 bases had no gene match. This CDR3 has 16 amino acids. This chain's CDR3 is CASSPEGTGATGELFF. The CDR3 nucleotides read TGCGCCAGCAGCCCGGAGGGGACAGGGGCCACCGGGGAGCTGTTTTTT. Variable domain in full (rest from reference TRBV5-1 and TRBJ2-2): KAGVTQTPRYLIKTRGQQVTLSCSPISGHRSVSWYQQTPGQGLQFLFEYFSETQRNKGNFPGRFSGRQFSNSRSEMNVSTLELGDSALYLCASSPEGTGATGELFFGEGSRLTVL.

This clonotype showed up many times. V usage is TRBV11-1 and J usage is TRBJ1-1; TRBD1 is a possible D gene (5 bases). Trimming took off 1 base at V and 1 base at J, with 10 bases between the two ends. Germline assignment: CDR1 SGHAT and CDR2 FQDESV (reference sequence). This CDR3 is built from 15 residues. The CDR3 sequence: CASSLEGASNTEAFF. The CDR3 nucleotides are TGTGCCAGCAGCTTAGAAGGGGCCTCGAACACTGAAGCTTTCTTT.

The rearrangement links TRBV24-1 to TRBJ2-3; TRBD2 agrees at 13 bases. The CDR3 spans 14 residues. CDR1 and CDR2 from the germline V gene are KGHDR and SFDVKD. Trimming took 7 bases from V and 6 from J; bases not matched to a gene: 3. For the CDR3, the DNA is TGTGCCACCAGCGGGACTAGCGGGGTTGATACGCAGTATTTT. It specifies CATSGTSGVDTQYF.

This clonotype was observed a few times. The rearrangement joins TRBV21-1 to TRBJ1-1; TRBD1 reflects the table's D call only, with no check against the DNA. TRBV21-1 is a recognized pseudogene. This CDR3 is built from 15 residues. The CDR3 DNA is TGTGCCAACAGCAAGGGACAGGGACTTGACACTGAAGCTTTCTTT. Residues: CANSKGQGLDTEAFF.

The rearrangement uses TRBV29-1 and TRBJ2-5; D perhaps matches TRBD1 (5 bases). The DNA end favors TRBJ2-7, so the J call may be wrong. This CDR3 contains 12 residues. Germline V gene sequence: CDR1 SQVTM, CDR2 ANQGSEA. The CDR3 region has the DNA TGCAGCGTTGTTGGACAACGATACGAGCAGTACTTC. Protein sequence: CSVVGQRYEQYF.

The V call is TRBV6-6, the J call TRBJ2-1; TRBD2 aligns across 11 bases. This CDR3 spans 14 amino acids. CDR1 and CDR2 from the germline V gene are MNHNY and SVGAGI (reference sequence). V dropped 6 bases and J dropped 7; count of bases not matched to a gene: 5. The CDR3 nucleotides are TGTGCCAGCAGATTAGCGGGAGGGAAAAATGAGCAGTTCTTC. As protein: CASRLAGGKNEQFF.

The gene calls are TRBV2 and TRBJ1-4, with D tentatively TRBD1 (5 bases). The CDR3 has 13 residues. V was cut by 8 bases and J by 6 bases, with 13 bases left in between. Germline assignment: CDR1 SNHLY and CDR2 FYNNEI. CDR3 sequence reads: CASLARGDEKLFF. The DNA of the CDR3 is TGTGCCAGCCTCGCCAGAGGGGATGAAAAACTGTTTTTT.

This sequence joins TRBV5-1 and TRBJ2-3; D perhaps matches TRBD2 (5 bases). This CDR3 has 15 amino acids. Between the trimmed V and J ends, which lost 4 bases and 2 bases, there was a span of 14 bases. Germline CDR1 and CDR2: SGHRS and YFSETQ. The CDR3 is CASSPHRENTDTQYF. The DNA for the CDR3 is TGCGCCAGCAGCCCGCATAGGGAGAACACAGATACGCAGTATTTT. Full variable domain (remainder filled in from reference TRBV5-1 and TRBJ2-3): KAGVTQTPRYLIKTRGQQVTLSCSPISGHRSVSWYQQTPGQGLQFLFEYFSETQRNKGNFPGRFSGRQFSNSRSEMNVSTLELGDSALYLCASSPHRENTDTQYFGPGTRLTVL.

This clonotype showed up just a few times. This CDR3 reads CASSLLQGSYNEQFF. The CDR3 DNA is TGTGCCAGCAGCTTGTTACAGGGTAGCTACAATGAGCAGTTCTTC. The J gene is TRBJ2-1, the V gene TRBV5-6; D may be TRBD1 (6 bases). Trimming shortened V by 1 base and J by 3 bases, and 11 bases separated the two germline ends. Germline V CDR1 and CDR2: SGHDT, YYEEEE. The CDR3 totals 15 residues. Supplemented by reference TRBV5-6 and TRBJ2-1, the full variable domain reads DAGVTQSPTHLIKTRGQQVTLRCSPKSGHDTVSWYQQALGQGPQFIFQYYEEEERQRGNFPDRFSGHQFPNYSSELNVNALLLGDSALYLCASSLLQGSYNEQFFGPGTRLTVL.

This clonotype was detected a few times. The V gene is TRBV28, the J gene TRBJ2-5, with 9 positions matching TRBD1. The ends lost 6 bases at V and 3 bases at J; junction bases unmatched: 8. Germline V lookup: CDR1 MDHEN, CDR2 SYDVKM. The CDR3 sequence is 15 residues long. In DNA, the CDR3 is TGTGCCAGCAGCACCATTGGGACAGGGAAAGAGACCCAGTACTTC. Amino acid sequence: CASSTIGTGKETQYF. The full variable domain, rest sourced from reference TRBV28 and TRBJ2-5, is DVKVTQSSRYLVKRTGEKVFLECVQDMDHENMFWYRQDPGLGLRLIYFSYDVKMKEKGDIPEGYSVSREKKERFSLILESASTNQTSMYLCASSTIGTGKETQYFGPGTRLLVL.

Here the CDR3 DNA reads TGTGCCAGCAGTCCGGGGTGGGATGAGCAGTTCTTC. It is translated as CASSPGWDEQFF. J is TRBJ2-1 and V is TRBV6-5, with TRBD2 as a possible D gene (5 bases). This CDR3 spans 12 amino acids. Germline values: CDR1 MNHEY, CDR2 SVGAGI. V was pared by 5 bases and J by 8 bases, with 10 bases between.

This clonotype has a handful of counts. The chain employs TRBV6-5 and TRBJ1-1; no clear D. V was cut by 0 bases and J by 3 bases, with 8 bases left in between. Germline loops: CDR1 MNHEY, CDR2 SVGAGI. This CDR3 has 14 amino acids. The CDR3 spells CASSYSASYTEAFF. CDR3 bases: TGTGCCAGCAGTTACTCGGCCAGTTACACTGAAGCTTTCTTT.